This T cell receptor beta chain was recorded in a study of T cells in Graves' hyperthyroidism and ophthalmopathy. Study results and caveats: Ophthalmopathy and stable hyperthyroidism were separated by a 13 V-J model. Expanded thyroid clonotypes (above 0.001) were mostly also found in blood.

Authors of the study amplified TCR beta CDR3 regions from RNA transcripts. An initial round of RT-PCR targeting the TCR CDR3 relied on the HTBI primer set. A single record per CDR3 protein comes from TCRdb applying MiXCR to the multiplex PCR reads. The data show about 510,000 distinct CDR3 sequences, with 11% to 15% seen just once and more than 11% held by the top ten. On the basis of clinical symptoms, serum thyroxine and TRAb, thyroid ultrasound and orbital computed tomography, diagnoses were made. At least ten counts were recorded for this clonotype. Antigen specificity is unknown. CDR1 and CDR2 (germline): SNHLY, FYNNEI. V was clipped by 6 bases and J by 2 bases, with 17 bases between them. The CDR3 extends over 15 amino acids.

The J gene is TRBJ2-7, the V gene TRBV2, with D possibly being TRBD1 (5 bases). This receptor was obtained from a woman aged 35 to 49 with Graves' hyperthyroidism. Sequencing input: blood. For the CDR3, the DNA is TGTGCCAGCAGGGCTGACAGTTTTCCCACCTACGAGCAGTACTTC. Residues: CASRADSFPTYEQYF.